This TCR beta chain was profiled in a study of blood T cell repertoires in COVID-19. Study context: Both acute and convalescent COVID-19 samples were obtained from the United States, Italy and Spain.

TCRdb's table, derived via immunoSEQ multiplex PCR, lists solely in-frame clones and lacks some. This table holds tens of thousands of clones, 85% to 90% found once. The CDR3 sequence is 16 residues long. Unmatched junction bases numbered 16, after V lost 4 bases and J lost 6 bases. Germline V gene sequence: CDR1 SGDLS, CDR2 YYNGEE. The rearrangement links TRBV9 to TRBJ2-7; TRBD1 matches at 7 bases. Sequencing used peripheral blood. The receptor was isolated from a man in his 70s with active COVID-19. This chain's CDR3 is CASSSRKTGAILEQYF. The DNA for the CDR3 is TGTGCCAGCAGCTCCCGCAAAACAGGGGCCATTCTCGAGCAGTACTTC.